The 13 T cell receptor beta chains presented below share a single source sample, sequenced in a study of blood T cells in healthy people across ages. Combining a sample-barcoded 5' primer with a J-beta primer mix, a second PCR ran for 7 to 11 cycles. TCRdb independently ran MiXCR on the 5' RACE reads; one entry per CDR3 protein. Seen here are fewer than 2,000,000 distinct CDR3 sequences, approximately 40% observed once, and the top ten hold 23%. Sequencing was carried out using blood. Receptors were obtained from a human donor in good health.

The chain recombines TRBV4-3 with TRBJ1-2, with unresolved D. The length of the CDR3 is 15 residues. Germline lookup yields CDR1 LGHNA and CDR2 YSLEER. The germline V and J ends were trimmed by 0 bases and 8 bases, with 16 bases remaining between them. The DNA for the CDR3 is TGCGCCAGCAGCCAAGAAGGAACACACGGGTTAGGCTACACCTTC. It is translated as CASSQEGTHGLGYTF.

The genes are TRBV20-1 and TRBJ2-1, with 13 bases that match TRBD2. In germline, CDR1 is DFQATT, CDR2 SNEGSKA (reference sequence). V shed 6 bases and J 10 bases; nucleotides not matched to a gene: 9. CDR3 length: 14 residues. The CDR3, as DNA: TGCAGTGCCCCCGGGACTAGCGGGGCCCGGGAGCAGTTCTTC. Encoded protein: CSAPGTSGAREQFF.

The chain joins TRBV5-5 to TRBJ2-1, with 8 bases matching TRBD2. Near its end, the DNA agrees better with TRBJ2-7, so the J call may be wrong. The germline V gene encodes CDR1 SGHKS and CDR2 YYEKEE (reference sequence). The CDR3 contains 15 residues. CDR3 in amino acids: CASSDSGVSYNEQYF. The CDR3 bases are TGTGCCAGCAGTGATAGCGGGGTCAGCTACAATGAGCAGTACTTC.

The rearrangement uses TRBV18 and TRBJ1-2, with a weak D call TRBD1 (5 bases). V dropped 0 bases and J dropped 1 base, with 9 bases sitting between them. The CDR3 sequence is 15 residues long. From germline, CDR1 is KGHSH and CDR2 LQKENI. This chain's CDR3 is CASSPPGLNNYGYTF. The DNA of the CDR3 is TGTGCCAGCTCACCACCGGGACTGAATAACTATGGCTACACCTTC.

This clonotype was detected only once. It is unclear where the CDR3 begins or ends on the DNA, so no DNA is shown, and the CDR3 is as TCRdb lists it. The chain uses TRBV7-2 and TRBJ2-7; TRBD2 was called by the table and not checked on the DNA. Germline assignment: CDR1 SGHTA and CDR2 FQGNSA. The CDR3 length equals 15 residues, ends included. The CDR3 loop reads CASSLVASGAETRYF.

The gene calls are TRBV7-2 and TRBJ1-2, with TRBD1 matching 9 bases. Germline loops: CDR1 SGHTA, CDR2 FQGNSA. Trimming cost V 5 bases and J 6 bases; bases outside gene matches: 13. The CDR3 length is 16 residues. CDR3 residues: CASSDRGEGEANGYTF. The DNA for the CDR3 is TGTGCCAGCAGCGACAGGGGGGAGGGAGAGGCGAATGGCTACACCTTC.

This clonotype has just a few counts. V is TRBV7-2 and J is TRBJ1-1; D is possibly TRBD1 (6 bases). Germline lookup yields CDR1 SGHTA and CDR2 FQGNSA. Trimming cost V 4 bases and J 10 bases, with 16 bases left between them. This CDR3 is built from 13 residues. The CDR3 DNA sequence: TGTGCCAGCAGCTGGAGGGAACAGGGTTCAGCTTTCTTT. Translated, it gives CASSWREQGSAFF.

The CDR3 sequence: CASSPMGGRGFNEQFF. The CDR3 DNA sequence: TGTGCCAGCAGTCCGATGGGGGGACGGGGTTTCAATGAGCAGTTCTTC. The V and J genes are TRBV12-3 or TRBV12-4 and TRBJ2-1, with a tentative D call TRBD2 (6 bases). Trimming cost V 5 bases and J 6 bases, with 20 bases left between them. The length of the CDR3 is 16 residues.

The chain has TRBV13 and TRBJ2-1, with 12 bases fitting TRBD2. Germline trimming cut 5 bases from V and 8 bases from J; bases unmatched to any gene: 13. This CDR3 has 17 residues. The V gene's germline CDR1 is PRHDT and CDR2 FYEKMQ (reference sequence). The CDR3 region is CASSHRTSGKGIDEQFF. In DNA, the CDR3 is TGTGCCAGCAGCCACCGGACTAGCGGGAAGGGTATCGATGAGCAGTTCTTC.

CDR3: CASSRLQIRNEQYF. The CDR3 DNA reads as TGTGCCAGCAGCCGATTGCAGATACGCAATGAGCAGTACTTC. This sequence joins TRBV7-2 and TRBJ2-4; D gene ambiguous. Germline V gene lookup returns CDR1 SGHTA and CDR2 FQGNSA. V lost 5 bases, J lost 13 bases, and 21 bases lay in between. This CDR3 has 14 amino acids.

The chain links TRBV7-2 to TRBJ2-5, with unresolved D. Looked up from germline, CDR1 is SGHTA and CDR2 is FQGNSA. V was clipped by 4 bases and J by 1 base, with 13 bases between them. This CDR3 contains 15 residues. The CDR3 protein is CASSSLDGPQETQYF. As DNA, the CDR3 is TGTGCCAGCAGCTCTCTGGACGGACCCCAAGAGACCCAGTACTTC.

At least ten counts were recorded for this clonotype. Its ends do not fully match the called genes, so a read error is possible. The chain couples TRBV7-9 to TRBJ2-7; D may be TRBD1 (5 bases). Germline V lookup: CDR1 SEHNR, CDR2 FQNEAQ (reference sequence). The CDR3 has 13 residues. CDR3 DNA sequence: TGCGCCAGCAGCTTGTTGCAGGGCTACGAGCAGTACTTC. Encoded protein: CASSLLQGYEQYF.

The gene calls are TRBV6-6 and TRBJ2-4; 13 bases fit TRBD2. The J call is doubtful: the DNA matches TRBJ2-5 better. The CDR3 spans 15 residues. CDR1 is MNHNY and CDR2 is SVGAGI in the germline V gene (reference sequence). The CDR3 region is CASSRRLAGGETQYF. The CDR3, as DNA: TGTGCCAGCAGTCGCCGACTAGCGGGGGGAGAGACCCAGTACTTC.